Listed below are T cell receptor beta chains from one sample, sequenced in a study of blood T cells in healthy people across ages. TCRdb re-derived calls from the 5' RACE reads in MiXCR, one entry per CDR3 protein. Here the sample spans about 1,400,000 distinct CDR3 sequences, 42% being singletons. Material: blood. These TCRs come from a young woman in good health. Each CDR3 is given with its conserved first and last residue. A D gene is named only where the DNA matches it firmly. Where a row states a size, it is once, few, many or the class of an expanded clone; other rows omit it.

>TRBV18|NA|NA|TRBJ1-1
CASSPTNSRGNTEAFF
TGTGCCAGCTCACCTACGAATTCTCGAGGGAACACTGAAGCTTTCTTT
>TRBV25-1|NA|NA|TRBJ2-1
CASSDTQGGNEQFF
TGTGCCAGCAGTGATACCCAGGGGGGCAATGAGCAGTTCTTC
>TRBV5-1|NA|TRBD1|TRBJ2-7
CASTWTGGLSTSYEQYF
TGCGCCAGCACCTGGACAGGGGGGTTATCTACTTCCTACGAGCAGTACTTC
>TRBV6-1|few|TRBD2|TRBJ2-3
CASRGLAGGLSSTDTQYF
TGTGCCAGCAGAGGACTAGCGGGGGGCCTTTCTAGCACAGATACGCAGTATTTT
>TRBV20-1|few|NA|TRBJ2-1
CSASLTEQFF
TGCAGTGCTAGTCTGACTGAGCAGTTCTTC
>TRBV14|few|TRBD2|TRBJ2-1
CASSQDFGGRYNEQFF
TGTGCCAGCAGCCAAGATTTTGGCGGGAGATACAATGAGCAGTTCTTC
>TRBV15|few|NA|TRBJ2-1
CATSRDLSYNEQFF
TGTGCCACCAGCAGAGATCTGAGCTACAATGAGCAGTTCTTC
>TRBV10-3|NA|NA|TRBJ1-4
CAAKGRWDEKLFF
TGTGCCGCCAAGGGGCGGTGGGATGAAAAACTGTTTTTT
>TRBV20-1|NA|TRBD2|TRBJ2-5
CSARLPGLAGGNEQYF
TGCAGTGCTAGACTTCCGGGACTAGCGGGCGGGAATGAGCAGTACTTC
>TRBV2|NA|TRBD1|TRBJ2-5
CASSEEAGTGAQYF
TGTGCCAGCAGTGAAGAGGCAGGGACAGGGGCCCAGTACTTC
>TRBV20-1|NA|TRBD1|TRBJ2-1
CSARGQLTGGNEQFF
TGCAGTGCTAGAGGCCAGCTGACAGGGGGCAATGAGCAGTTCTTC
>TRBV2|NA|NA|TRBJ2-7
CASSVLARDEQYF
TGTGCCAGCAGCGTATTAGCGAGGGACGAGCAGTACTTC
>TRBV4-1|NA|TRBD1|TRBJ2-7
CASSSSAGQGYEQYF
TGCGCCAGCAGTTCCTCCGCGGGACAGGGGTACGAGCAGTACTTC
>TRBV3-1|once|TRBD2|TRBJ2-1
CASSPLALTGGLNEQFF
TGTGCCAGCAGTCCCCTTGCTCTAACGGGGGGGCTGAATGAGCAGTTCTTC
>TRBV10-3|NA|NA|TRBJ1-1
CAITTAMGPYTEAFF
TGTGCCATCACGACGGCAATGGGTCCTTACACTGAAGCTTTCTTT
>TRBV7-3|NA|NA|TRBJ2-1
CASSGGAGNEQFF
TGTGCCAGCAGCGGGGGGGCCGGTAATGAGCAGTTCTTC
>TRBV7-9|NA|NA|TRBJ1-2
CASSWLGVRSDGYTF
TGTGCCAGCAGCTGGTTAGGGGTTAGGTCGGATGGCTACACCTTC
>TRBV6-5|NA|TRBD1|TRBJ2-7
CASSFGTVSPYEQYF
TGTGCCAGCAGCTTCGGGACAGTTAGCCCCTACGAGCAGTACTTC
>TRBV15|few|NA|TRBJ1-6
CATSRDLNSPLHF
TGTGCCACCAGCAGAGACCTAAATTCACCCCTCCACTTT
>TRBV6-5|few|NA|TRBJ2-3
CASAFGGGSTDTQYF
TGTGCCAGCGCTTTTGGGGGCGGTAGCACAGATACGCAGTATTTT
>TRBV7-8|NA|NA|TRBJ1-1
CASSPPAGHNTEAFF
TGTGCCAGCAGCCCACCGGCAGGGCACAACACTGAAGCTTTCTTT
>TRBV28|NA|NA|TRBJ2-7
CVSRGSPTYEQYF
TGTGTCAGCAGAGGCAGTCCAACCTACGAGCAGTACTTC
>TRBV12-3/TRBV12-4|few|TRBD2|TRBJ2-7
CASSREGSGEQYF
TGTGCCAGCAGCCGGGAGGGGAGCGGCGAGCAGTACTTC
>TRBV2|NA|TRBD1|TRBJ1-1
CASRTRTGGTEAFF
TGTGCCAGCAGGACCCGGACAGGGGGCACTGAAGCTTTCTTT
>TRBV27|few|NA|TRBJ2-1
CASSLSRSHNEQFF
TGTGCCAGCAGTTTATCACGGTCACACAATGAGCAGTTCTTC
>TRBV29-1|NA|NA|TRBJ1-2
CSAHRDSDGYTF
TGCAGCGCCCACAGGGACTCGGATGGCTACACCTTC
>TRBV25-1|many|NA|TRBJ2-3
CASSDSHTQYF
TGTGCCAGCAGTGACTCCCATACGCAGTATTTT
>TRBV12-3/TRBV12-4|NA|NA|TRBJ1-5
CASGKGNQPQHF
TGTGCCAGCGGAAAAGGCAATCAGCCCCAGCATTTT
>TRBV9|few|NA|TRBJ2-3
CASSRVTSTDTQYF
TGTGCCAGCAGCCGCGTCACTAGCACAGATACGCAGTATTTT
>TRBV11-2|NA|NA|TRBJ1-4
CASTRPATNEKLFF
TGTGCCAGCACCCGACCGGCAACTAATGAAAAACTGTTTTTT
>TRBV6-2/TRBV6-3|once|NA|TRBJ2-1
CASSRTHRVHNEQFF
TGTGCCAGCAGTCGTACTCACAGGGTGCACAATGAGCAGTTCTTC
>TRBV20-1|NA|NA|TRBJ2-3
CSAGGTGGGAGTQYF
TGCAGTGCTGGGGGTACGGGGGGCGGGGCAGGTACGCAGTATTTT
>TRBV6-1|NA|NA|TRBJ1-1
CASIGRGINTEAFF
TGTGCCAGCATTGGGAGGGGGATAAACACTGAAGCTTTCTTT